The subject of this entry is one T cell receptor beta chain. The source of the sample is a study of blood T cell repertoires in COVID-19. Study overall: The study drew acute and convalescent COVID-19 samples from the United States, Italy and Spain. From T cells, B-cell-depleted T cells, or PBMCs came the material, which was cDNA or gDNA.

Looked up from germline, CDR1 is SQVTM and CDR2 is ANQGSEA. The ends lost 5 bases at V and 0 bases at J; junction bases unmatched: 6. CDR3 size: 15 residues. Original processing notes: From reference gene primer amplification, estimates of nucleated cell counts were derived. The data were produced by immunoSEQ multiplex PCR, yet TCRdb's version contains in-frame clones alone and is incomplete. V and J calls and clone size come straight from that table; D and trimming were deduced from the DNA. Altogether 200,000 to 250,000 clones are present, under 90% being singletons, with the ten largest covering more than 5.5%.

The chain recombines TRBV29-1 with TRBJ1-5, with TRBD1 matching 8 bases. This clonotype was obtained from a man aged 55 to 70 who had recovered from COVID-19. The sample was peripheral blood. CDR3 sequence reads: CSVLTGVNSNQPQHF. The CDR3 region has the DNA TGCAGCGTTTTGACAGGGGTCAATAGCAATCAGCCCCAGCATTTT.